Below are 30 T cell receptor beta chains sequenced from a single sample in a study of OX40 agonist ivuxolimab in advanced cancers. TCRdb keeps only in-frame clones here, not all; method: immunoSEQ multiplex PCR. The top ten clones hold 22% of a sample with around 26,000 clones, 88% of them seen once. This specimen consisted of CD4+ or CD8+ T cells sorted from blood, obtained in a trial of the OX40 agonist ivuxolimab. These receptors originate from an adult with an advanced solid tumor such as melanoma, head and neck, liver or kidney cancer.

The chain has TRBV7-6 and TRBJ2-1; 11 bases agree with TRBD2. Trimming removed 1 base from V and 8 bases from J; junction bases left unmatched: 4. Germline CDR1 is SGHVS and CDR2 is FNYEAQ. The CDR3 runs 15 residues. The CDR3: CASSLEIAGGDEQFF. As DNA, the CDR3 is TGTGCCAGCAGCTTAGAAATAGCGGGGGGGGATGAGCAGTTCTTC.

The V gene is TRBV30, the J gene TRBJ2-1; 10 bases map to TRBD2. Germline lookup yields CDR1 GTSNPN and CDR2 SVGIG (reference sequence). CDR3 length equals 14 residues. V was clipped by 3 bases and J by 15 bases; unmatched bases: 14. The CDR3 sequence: CAWSPGLAGDQGFF. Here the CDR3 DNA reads TGTGCCTGGAGCCCAGGGCTAGCGGGGGACCAGGGGTTCTTC.

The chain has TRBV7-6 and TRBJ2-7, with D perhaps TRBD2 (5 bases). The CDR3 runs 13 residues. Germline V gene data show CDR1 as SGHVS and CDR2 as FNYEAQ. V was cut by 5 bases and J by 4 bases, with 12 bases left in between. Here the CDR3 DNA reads TGTGCCAGCAGCCAAGCCGGGGATTACGAGCAGTACTTC. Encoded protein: CASSQAGDYEQYF.

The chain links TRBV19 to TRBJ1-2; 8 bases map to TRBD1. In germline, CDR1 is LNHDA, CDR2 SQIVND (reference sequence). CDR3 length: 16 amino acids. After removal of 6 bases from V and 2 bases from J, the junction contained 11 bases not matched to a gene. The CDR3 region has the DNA TGTGCCAGTAGCCGGACAGGGACTACTACCAACTATGGCTACACCTTC. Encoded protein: CASSRTGTTTNYGYTF. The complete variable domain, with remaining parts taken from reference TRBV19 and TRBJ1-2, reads DGGITQSPKYLFRKEGQNVTLSCEQNLNHDAMYWYRQDPGQGLRLIYYSQIVNDFQKGDIAEGYSVSREKKESFPLTVTSAQKNPTAFYLCASSRTGTTTNYGYTFGSGTRLTVV.

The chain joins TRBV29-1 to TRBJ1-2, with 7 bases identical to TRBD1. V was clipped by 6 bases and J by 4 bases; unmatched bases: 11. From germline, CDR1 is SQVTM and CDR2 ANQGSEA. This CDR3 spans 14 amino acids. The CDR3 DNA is TGCAGCGTGGAGACGACAGGGAAGGGCTATGGCTACACCTTC. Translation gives CSVETTGKGYGYTF.

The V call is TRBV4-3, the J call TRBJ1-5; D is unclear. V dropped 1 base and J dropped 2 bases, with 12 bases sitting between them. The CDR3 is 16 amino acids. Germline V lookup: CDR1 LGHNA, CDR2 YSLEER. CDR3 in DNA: TGCGCCAGCAGCCAAGTGGGCGGAACGGGCAATCAGCCCCAGCATTTT. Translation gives CASSQVGGTGNQPQHF.

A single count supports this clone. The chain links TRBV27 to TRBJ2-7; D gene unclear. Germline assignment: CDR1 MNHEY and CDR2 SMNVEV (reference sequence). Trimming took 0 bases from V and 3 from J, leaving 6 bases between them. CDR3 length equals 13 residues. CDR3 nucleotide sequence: TGTGCCAGCAGTTTATCGATCCTCTACGAGCAGTACTTC. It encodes CASSLSILYEQYF.

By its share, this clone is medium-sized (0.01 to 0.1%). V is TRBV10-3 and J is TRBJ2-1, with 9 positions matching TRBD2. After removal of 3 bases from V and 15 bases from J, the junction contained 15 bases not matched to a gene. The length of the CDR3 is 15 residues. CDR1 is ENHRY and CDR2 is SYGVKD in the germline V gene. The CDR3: CAISEGAGGPPEVFF. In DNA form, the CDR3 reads TGTGCCATCAGTGAAGGAGCGGGGGGCCCCCCCGAGGTGTTCTTC.

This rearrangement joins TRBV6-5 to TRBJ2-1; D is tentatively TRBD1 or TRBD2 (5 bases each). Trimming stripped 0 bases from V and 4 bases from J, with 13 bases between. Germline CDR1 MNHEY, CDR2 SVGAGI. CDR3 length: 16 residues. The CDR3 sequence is CASSYSRDPFYNEQFF. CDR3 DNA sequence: TGTGCCAGCAGTTACTCCCGGGACCCGTTTTACAATGAGCAGTTCTTC.

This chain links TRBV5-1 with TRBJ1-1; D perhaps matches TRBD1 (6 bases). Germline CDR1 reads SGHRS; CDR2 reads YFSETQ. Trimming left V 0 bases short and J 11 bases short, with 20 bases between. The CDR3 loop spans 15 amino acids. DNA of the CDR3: TGCGCCAGCAGCTTGGGGCAGGGGACTCCGAGAGAGGCTTTCTTT. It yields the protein CASSLGQGTPREAFF.

CDR3 sequence (DNA): TGCGCCAGCAGCTTGGAGGTAGCGGGAGCATCCTACAATGAGCAGTTCTTC. Translation: CASSLEVAGASYNEQFF. This chain links TRBV5-1 with TRBJ2-1, with 9 positions matching TRBD2. The germline gives CDR1 SGHRS, CDR2 YFSETQ. The CDR3 is 17 amino acids. V was clipped by 0 bases and J by 1 base; unmatched bases: 5.

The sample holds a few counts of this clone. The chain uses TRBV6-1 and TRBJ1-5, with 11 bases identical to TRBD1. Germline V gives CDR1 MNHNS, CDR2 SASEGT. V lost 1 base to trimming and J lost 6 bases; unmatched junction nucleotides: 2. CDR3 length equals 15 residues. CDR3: CASSEVGTGGQPQHF. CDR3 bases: TGTGCCAGCAGTGAAGTCGGGACAGGGGGTCAGCCCCAGCATTTT.

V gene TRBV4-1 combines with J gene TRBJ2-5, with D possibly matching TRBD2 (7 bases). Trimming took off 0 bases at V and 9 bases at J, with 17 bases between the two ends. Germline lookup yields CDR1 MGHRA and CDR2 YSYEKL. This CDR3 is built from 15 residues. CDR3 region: CASSQEGGGPFAQYF. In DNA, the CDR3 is TGCGCCAGCAGCCAAGAAGGGGGAGGGCCATTCGCCCAGTACTTC.

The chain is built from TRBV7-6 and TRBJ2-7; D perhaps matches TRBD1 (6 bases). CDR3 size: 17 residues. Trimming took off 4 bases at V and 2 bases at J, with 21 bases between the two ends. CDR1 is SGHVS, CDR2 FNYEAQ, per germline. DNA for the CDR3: TGTGCCAGCAGCTCAACCAGGACAGATATGAATCCCTACGAGCAGTACTTC. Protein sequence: CASSSTRTDMNPYEQYF.

CDR3 coding DNA: TGTGCCAGCAGTTACCTTTGGGGGGGAACAGATACGCAGTATTTT. Protein: CASSYLWGGTDTQYF. The V call is TRBV6-6, the J call TRBJ2-3, with 7 bases aligning to TRBD2. Germline lookup yields CDR1 MNHNY and CDR2 SVGAGI (reference sequence). The CDR3 runs 15 residues. The V gene end was trimmed by 2 bases and the J gene end by 3 bases; junction bases not matched to a gene: 5.

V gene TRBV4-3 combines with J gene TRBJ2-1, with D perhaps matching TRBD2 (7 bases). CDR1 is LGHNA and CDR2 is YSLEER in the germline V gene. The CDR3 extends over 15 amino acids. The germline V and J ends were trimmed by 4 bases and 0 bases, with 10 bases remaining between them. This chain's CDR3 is CASSPRGGSYNEQFF. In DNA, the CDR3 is TGCGCCAGCAGCCCTAGGGGGGGCTCCTACAATGAGCAGTTCTTC.

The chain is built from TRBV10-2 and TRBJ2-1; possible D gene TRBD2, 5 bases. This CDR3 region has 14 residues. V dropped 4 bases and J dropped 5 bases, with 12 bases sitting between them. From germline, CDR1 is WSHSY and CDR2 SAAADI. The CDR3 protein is CASSVQRSDNEQFF. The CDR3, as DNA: TGCGCCAGCAGTGTCCAGCGGAGCGACAATGAGCAGTTCTTC.

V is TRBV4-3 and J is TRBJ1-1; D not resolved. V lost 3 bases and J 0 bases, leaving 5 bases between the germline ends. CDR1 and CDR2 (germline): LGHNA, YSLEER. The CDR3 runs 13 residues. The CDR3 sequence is CASSQDLNTEAFF. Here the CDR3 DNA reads TGCGCCAGCAGCCAGGACCTGAACACTGAAGCTTTCTTT.

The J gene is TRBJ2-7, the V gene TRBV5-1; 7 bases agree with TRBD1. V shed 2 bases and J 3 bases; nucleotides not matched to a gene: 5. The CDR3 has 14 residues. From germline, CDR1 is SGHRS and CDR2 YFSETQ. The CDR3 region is CASSLGTDLYEQYF. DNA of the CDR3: TGCGCCAGCAGCTTAGGGACAGACCTCTACGAGCAGTACTTC.

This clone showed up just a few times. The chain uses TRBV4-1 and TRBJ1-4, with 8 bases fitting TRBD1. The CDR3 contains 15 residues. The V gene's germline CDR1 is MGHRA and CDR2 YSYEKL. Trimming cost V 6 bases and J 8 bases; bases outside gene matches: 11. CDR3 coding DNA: TGCGCCAGCAGGCCCGAGGCAGGGGGCAACGAAAAACTGTTTTTT. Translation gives CASRPEAGGNEKLFF.

The CDR3 nucleotides are TGTGCCATCGGCTCCGGTAATTCAACCTACAATGAGCAGTTCTTC. It encodes CAIGSGNSTYNEQFF. This chain uses TRBV10-3 with TRBJ2-1, with unresolved D. V was trimmed by 8 bases and J by 2 bases, leaving 16 bases between them. The CDR3 sequence is 15 residues long. Germline values: CDR1 ENHRY, CDR2 SYGVKD.

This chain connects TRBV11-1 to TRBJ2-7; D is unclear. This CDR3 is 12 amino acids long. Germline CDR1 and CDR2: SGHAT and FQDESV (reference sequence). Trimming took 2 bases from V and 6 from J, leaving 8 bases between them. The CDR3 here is CASSLMFGEQYF. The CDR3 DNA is TGTGCCAGCAGCTTAATGTTCGGCGAGCAGTACTTC.

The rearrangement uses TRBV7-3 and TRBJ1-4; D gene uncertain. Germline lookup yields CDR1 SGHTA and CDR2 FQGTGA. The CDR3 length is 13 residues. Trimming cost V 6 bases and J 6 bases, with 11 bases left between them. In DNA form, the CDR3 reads TGTGCCAGCAGGATCATCCGGGATGAAAAACTGTTTTTT. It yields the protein CASRIIRDEKLFF.

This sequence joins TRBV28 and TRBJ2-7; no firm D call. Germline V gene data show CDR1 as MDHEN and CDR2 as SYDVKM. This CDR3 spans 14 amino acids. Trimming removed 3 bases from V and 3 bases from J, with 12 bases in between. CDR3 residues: CASSFSRRLYEQYF. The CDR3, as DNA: TGTGCCAGCAGTTTTAGCAGGCGCCTCTACGAGCAGTACTTC.

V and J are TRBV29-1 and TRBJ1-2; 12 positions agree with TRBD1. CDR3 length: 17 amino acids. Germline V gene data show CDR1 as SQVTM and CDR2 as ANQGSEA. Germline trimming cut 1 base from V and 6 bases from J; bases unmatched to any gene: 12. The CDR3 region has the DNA TGCAGCGTTGAAGGGAGGGGACAGGGGGCGGTATTGGATGGCTACACCTTC. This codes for CSVEGRGQGAVLDGYTF.

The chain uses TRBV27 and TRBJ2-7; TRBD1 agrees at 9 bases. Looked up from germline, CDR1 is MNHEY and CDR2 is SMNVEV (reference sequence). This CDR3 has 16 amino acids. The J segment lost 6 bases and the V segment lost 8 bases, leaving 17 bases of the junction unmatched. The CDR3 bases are TGTGCCAGCGGGGGACCATCGGGACAGGGCAGGGTCGAGCAGTACTTC. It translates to CASGGPSGQGRVEQYF.

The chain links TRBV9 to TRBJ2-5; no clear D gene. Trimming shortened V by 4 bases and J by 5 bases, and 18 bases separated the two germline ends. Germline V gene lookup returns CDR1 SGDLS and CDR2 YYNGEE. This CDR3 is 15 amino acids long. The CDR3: CASSPQGPSPETQYF. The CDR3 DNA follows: TGTGCCAGCAGCCCCCAAGGACCGAGCCCCGAGACCCAGTACTTC. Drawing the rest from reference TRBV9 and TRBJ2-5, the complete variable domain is DSGVTQTPKHLITATGQRVTLRCSPRSGDLSVYWYQQSLDQGLQFLIQYYNGEERAKGNILERFSAQQFPDLHSELNLSSLELGDSALYFCASSPQGPSPETQYFGPGTRLLVL.

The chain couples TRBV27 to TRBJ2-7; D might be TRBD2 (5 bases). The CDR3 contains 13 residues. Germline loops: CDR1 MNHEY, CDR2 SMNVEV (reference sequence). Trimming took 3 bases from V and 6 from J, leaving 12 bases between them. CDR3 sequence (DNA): TGTGCCAGCAGTTTGTTGGACTCCGGCGAGCAGTACTTC. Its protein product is CASSLLDSGEQYF.

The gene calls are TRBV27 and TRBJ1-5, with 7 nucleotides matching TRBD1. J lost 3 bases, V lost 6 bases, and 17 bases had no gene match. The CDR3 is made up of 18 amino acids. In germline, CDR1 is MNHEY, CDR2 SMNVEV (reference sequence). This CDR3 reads CASSPVEQGREFNQPQHF. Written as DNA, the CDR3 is TGTGCCAGCAGCCCAGTCGAACAGGGGAGGGAGTTCAATCAGCCCCAGCATTTT.

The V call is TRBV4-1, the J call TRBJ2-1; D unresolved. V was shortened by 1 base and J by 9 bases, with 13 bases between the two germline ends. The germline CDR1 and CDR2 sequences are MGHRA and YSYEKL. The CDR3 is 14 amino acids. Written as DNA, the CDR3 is TGCGCCAGCAGCCAAGGATATATAGAGACTGAGCAGTTCTTC. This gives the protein CASSQGYIETEQFF.